The rows below give T cell receptor beta chains drawn from one sample of a study of spatial heterogeneity in lung cancer. TCRdb recomputed calls from the 5' RACE reads with MiXCR, one row per CDR3 protein. The sample contains approximately 17,000 distinct CDR3 sequences, under 10% of which appear only once. Sample: lung tumor tissue, taken at surgery. The receptor source for this set is a male donor with early-stage non-small cell lung cancer. The CDR3 runs from the conserved cysteine through the conserved F or W. D genes are given only for firm matches.

TRBD1,TRBJ1-4,TRBV7-9,CASSVNTGTGEKLFF
-,TRBJ1-4,TRBV11-1,CASSLGSNEKLFF
-,TRBJ2-5,TRBV7-8,CASSLMETQYF
-,TRBJ1-2,TRBV12-3/TRBV12-4,CASSLQERANYGYTF
-,TRBJ1-5,TRBV2,CASSATGIKNQPQHF
-,TRBJ2-2,TRBV5-5,CASSLARDRVTGELFF
-,TRBJ2-1,TRBV12-3/TRBV12-4,CASRKTGRYSYNEQFF
-,TRBJ1-4,TRBV9,CASSVGAGRGEKLFF
-,TRBJ2-7,TRBV11-2,CASSFTRGAGFYEQYF
-,TRBJ2-3,TRBV20-1,CSASDSTDTQYF
-,TRBJ1-1,TRBV7-2,CASKVQTNTEAFF
TRBD2,TRBJ2-3,TRBV10-3,CAISGTSGVSSTDTQYF
-,TRBJ1-5,TRBV15,CATSREQGSQPQHF
-,TRBJ1-2,TRBV7-2,CASSLDAQAGRYGYTF
TRBD2,TRBJ2-1,TRBV19,CASSIAGGHRNEQFF
-,TRBJ1-1,TRBV7-9,CASSLEGVAGTEAFF
-,TRBJ2-7,TRBV23-1,CASSHPHDRAWIFYEQYF
-,TRBJ2-1,TRBV5-4,CASSLLHEQFF
-,TRBJ2-2,TRBV29-1,CSVVKGNRAGELFF
TRBD2,TRBJ2-1,TRBV7-6,CASSSGGAIYNEQFF
TRBD2,TRBJ2-7,TRBV11-2,CASSLISGGFSTSSYEQYF
-,TRBJ2-7,TRBV3-1,CASSQPGHGSYEQYF
-,TRBJ2-3,TRBV7-8,CASSLYRGPTDTQYF
TRBD1,TRBJ1-4,TRBV3-1,CASSHLLGQSFATNEKLFF
TRBD1,TRBJ2-3,TRBV7-9,CASSGTGTGTQYF
-,TRBJ2-7,TRBV6-6,CASWAGSSYEQYF
-,TRBJ2-2,TRBV24-1,CATSHIILPGELFF
TRBD1,TRBJ1-5,TRBV5-6,CASSLGGTELYSNQPQHF
TRBD1,TRBJ2-1,TRBV7-6,CASSLAPGQGRNEQFF
TRBD2,TRBJ2-2,TRBV28,CASNLAGGTGELFF
-,TRBJ1-2,TRBV25-1,CASRDRRSYGYTF
-,TRBJ1-2,TRBV7-9,CASSLLGGGDGYTF
-,TRBJ2-7,TRBV18,CASSPPGGDEQYF
-,TRBJ1-3,TRBV27,CASFDGNTIYF
-,TRBJ1-2,TRBV5-4,CASSSSQSGRANYGYTF
-,TRBJ1-1,TRBV5-1,CASSSRSGASYTEAFF
-,TRBJ1-3,TRBV6-2/TRBV6-3,CASSYPFGNTIYF
TRBD1,TRBJ1-1,TRBV27,CASRKDRGRANTEAFF
-,TRBJ2-1,TRBV28,CASSFGGGREQFF
-,TRBJ1-3,TRBV20-1,CSARDSGPSGNTIYF
-,TRBJ1-5,TRBV7-9,CASSLNSNQPQHF
-,TRBJ2-5,TRBV11-2,CASSFRQQETQYF
TRBD1,TRBJ1-5,TRBV15,CATSRNRGRQPQHF
-,TRBJ2-7,TRBV29-1,CSVEAESYEQYF
TRBD2,TRBJ2-7,TRBV20-1,CSARRPGGGASYEQYF
-,TRBJ1-1,TRBV6-5,CASTWTGWGNTEAFF
TRBD1,TRBJ1-6,TRBV7-2,CASSLSRGRGLIYNSPLHF
TRBD2,TRBJ2-1,TRBV9,CASSVDGGAWNEQFF
-,TRBJ1-1,TRBV4-3,CASSQERSTNTEAFF
TRBD1,TRBJ1-2,TRBV5-4,CASSTQQGAYSYTF
-,TRBJ1-5,TRBV7-2,CASSYAGFGQPQHF
-,TRBJ2-1,TRBV11-1,CASSPFEGSGNEQFF
-,TRBJ1-3,TRBV7-2,CASSQTPNSGNTIYF
TRBD1,TRBJ2-7,TRBV11-3,CASSLVPGQRYEQYF
TRBD1,TRBJ1-4,TRBV5-6,CASSPFWDRGRNEKLFF